This record covers a single T cell receptor beta chain. The source of the sample is a study of shared clonotypes between healthy human individuals. CD45RO-negative cells were positively selected for CCR7, leaving out terminally differentiated effector memory CD45RA+ cells. Using immunoSEQ multiplex PCR, the repertoire was profiled, and TCRdb retains in-frame clones only, with some absent. The sample lists some 800,000 clones, around 93% occurring once. The CDR3 has 15 amino acids. Trimming pared 3 bases from V and 3 bases from J, leaving 15 bases between. Germline CDR1 SEHNR, CDR2 FQNEAQ (reference sequence).

Sequencing was performed on naive CD8+ T cells sorted from blood. This rearrangement joins TRBV7-9 to TRBJ2-7, with TRBD1 as a possible D gene (6 bases). This receptor was obtained from a man younger than 45 in good health. The CDR3 DNA reads as TGTGCCAGCAGCTTTGGTGGGGACACTTTCTACGAGCAGTACTTC. It yields the protein CASSFGGDTFYEQYF.